The clone carrying this T cell receptor (beta chain) occurred a few times. Its antigen is still unknown. This CDR3 contains 14 residues. The germline V and J ends were trimmed by 8 bases and 6 bases, with 17 bases remaining between them. The germline CDR1 and CDR2 sequences are MDHEN and SYDVKM. These data belong to a study of shared clonotypes between healthy human individuals. General study points: Clonotypes not shared had lower generation probabilities than those common to all four donors.

Clones were sequenced by immunoSEQ multiplex PCR, and TCRdb holds only the in-frame ones, with some missing. The sample records approximately 2.5 million clones, 93% being singletons. This TCR was sampled from a man younger than 35 in good health. Some clones in this sample may be carry-over from other donors' samples. The sequenced material came from naive CD4+ T cells from PBMCs. The subset was: CD45RA+ positively selected. The gene calls are TRBV28 and TRBJ1-5; the D is unclear. This CDR3 reads CASLGDRLSQPQHF. CDR3 nucleotide sequence: TGTGCCAGCCTGGGTGATCGACTGAGTCAGCCCCAGCATTTT.